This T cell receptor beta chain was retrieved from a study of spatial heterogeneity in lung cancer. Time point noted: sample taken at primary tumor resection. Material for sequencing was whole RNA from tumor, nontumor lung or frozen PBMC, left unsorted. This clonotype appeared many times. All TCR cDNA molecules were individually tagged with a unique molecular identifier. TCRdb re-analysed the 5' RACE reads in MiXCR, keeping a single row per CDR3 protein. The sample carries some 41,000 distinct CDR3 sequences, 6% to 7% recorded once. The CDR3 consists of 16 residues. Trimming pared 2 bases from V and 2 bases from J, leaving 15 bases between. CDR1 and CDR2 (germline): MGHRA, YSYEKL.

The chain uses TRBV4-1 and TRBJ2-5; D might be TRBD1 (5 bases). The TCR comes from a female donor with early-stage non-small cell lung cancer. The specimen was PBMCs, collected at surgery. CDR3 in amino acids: CASSQRQYNEQETQYF. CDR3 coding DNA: TGCGCCAGCAGCCAACGACAGTATAATGAGCAAGAGACCCAGTACTTC.